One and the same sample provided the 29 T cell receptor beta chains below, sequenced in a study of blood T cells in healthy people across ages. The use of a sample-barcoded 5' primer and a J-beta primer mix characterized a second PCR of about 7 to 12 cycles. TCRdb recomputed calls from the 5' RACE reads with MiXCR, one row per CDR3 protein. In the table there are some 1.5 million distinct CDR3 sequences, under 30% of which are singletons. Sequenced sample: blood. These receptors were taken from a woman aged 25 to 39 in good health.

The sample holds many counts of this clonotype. The CDR3 region has the DNA TGTGCCAGCAGTTTCACTAGCGGGGGGGACATTCAGTACTTC. Its translation: CASSFTSGGDIQYF. The rearrangement links TRBV12-3 or TRBV12-4 to TRBJ2-4; TRBD2 matches 13 bases. J gave up 8 bases and V 3 bases, and 1 base lay outside the gene matches. This CDR3 has 14 residues.

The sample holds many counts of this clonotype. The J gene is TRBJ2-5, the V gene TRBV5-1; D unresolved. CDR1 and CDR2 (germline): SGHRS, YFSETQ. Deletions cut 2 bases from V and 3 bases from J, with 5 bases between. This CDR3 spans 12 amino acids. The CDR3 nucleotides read TGCGCCAGCAGCTTAAGCGAAGAGACCCAGTACTTC. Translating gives CASSLSEETQYF. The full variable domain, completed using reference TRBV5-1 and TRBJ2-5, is KAGVTQTPRYLIKTRGQQVTLSCSPISGHRSVSWYQQTPGQGLQFLFEYFSETQRNKGNFPGRFSGRQFSNSRSEMNVSTLELGDSALYLCASSLSEETQYFGPGTRLLVL.

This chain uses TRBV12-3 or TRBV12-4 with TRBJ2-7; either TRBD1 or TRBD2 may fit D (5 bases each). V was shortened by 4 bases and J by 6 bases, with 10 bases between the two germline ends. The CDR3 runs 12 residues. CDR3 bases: TGTGCCAGCAGTTGGGGGACGGTCGAGCAGTACTTC. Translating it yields CASSWGTVEQYF.

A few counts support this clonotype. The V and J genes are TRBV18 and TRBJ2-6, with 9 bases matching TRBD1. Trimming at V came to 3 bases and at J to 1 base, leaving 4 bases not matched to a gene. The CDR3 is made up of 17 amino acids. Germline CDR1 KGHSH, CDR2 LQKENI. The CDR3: CASSPTGGLSGANVLTF. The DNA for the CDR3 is TGTGCCAGCTCACCTACAGGGGGCTTATCTGGGGCCAACGTCCTGACTTTC.

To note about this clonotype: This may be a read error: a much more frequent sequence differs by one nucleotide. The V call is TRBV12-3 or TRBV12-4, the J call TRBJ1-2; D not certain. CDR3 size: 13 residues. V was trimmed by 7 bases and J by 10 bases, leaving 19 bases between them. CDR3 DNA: TGTGCCAGCACCCAAGCGGGAGGCTACGACTACACCTTC. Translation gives CASTQAGGYDYTF.

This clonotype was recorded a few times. As DNA, the CDR3 is TGTGCCAGCAGCCCCCAGGGCTTGCGGGGAACCAATGAGCAGTTCTTC. Translated, it gives CASSPQGLRGTNEQFF. This sequence joins TRBV11-1 and TRBJ2-1; weak D call: TRBD2 (6 bases). Germline loops: CDR1 SGHAT, CDR2 FQDESV (reference sequence). Trimming removed 5 bases from V and 6 bases from J, with 20 bases in between. The CDR3 has 16 amino acids.

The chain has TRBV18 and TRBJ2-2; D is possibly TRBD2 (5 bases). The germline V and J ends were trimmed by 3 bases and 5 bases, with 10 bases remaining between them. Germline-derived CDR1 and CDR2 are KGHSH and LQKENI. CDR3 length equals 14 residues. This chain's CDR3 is CASSPGRRTGELFF. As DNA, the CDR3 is TGTGCCAGCTCACCTGGACGGAGGACCGGGGAGCTGTTTTTT.

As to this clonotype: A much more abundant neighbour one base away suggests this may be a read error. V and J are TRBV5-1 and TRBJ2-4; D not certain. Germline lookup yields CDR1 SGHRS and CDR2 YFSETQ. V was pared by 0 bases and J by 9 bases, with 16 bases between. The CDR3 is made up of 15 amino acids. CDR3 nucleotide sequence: TGCGCCAGCAGCTTGGCGGCAGGAGCTTTAAGCATTCAGTACTTC. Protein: CASSLAAGALSIQYF.

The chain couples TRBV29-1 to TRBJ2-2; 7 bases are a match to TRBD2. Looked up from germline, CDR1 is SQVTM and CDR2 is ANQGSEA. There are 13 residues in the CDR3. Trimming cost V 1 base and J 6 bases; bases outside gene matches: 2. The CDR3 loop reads CSVEASGAGELFF. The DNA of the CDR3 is TGCAGCGTTGAAGCGAGCGGGGCCGGGGAGCTGTTTTTT.

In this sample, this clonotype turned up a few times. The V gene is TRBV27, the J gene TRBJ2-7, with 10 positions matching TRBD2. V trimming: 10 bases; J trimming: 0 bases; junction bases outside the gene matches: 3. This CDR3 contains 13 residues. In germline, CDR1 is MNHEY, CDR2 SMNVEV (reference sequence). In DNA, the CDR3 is TGTGCCACAGGACTAGCGGACTCCTACGAGCAGTACTTC. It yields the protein CATGLADSYEQYF.

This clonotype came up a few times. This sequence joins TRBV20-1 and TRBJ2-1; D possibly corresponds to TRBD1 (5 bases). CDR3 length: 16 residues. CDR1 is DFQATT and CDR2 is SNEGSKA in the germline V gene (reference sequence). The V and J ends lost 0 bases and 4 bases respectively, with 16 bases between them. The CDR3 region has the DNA TGCAGTGCTAGAGATCAGTCGCAGGGTCAGTACAATGAGCAGTTCTTC. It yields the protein CSARDQSQGQYNEQFF.

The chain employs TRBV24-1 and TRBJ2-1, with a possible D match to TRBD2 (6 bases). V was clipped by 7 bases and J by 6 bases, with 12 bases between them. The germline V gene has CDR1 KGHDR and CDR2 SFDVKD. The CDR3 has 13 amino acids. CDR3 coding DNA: TGTGCCACCAGCTTGGGCGGGGCCAATGAGCAGTTCTTC. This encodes CATSLGGANEQFF.

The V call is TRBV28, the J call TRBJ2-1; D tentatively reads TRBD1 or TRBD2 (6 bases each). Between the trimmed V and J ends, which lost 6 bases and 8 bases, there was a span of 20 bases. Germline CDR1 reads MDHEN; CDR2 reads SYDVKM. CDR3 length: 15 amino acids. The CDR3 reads CASSGSGGRLYEQFF. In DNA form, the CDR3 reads TGTGCCAGCAGCGGCTCCGGGGGCAGGTTGTATGAGCAGTTCTTC.

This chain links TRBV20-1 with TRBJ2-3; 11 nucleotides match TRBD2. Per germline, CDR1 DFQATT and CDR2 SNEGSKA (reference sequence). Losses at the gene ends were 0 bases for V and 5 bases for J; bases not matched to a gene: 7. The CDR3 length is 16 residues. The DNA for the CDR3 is TGCAGTGCTAGAGAGGCAGTAGCGGGAGGGGAAGATACGCAGTATTTT. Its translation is CSAREAVAGGEDTQYF.

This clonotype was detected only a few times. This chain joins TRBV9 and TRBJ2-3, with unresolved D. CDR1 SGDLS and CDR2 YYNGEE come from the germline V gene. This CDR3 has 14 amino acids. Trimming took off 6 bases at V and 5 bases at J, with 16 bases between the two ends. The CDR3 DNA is TGTGCCAGCACGAGAGATGTCCTGGGAGATACGCAGTATTTT. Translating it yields CASTRDVLGDTQYF.

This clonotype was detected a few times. CDR3 amino acids: CASSSEGGREQPQHF. The CDR3 DNA is TGCGCCAGCAGCTCCGAAGGGGGGCGAGAACAGCCCCAGCATTTT. This chain connects TRBV5-1 to TRBJ1-5; tentative D call: TRBD1 (6 bases). Germline CDR1 and CDR2: SGHRS and YFSETQ. The V gene lost 3 bases and the J gene lost 7 bases, with 17 bases spanning the gap. This CDR3 is built from 15 residues.

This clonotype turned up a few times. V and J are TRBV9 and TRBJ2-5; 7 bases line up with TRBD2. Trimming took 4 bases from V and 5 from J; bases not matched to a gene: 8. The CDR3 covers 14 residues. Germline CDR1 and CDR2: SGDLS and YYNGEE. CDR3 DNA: TGTGCCAGCAGCTCCCGGACTAGTATGGAGACCCAGTACTTC. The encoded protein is CASSSRTSMETQYF.

The CDR3 DNA is TGCGCCAGCAGCCCGGCTCCAGGGGGTTCCTACGAGCAGTACTTC. Protein sequence: CASSPAPGGSYEQYF. The gene calls are TRBV4-3 and TRBJ2-7; 7 bases agree with TRBD1. V gave up 4 bases and J gave up 1 base; unmatched junction bases: 7. This CDR3 spans 15 amino acids. Per germline, CDR1 LGHNA and CDR2 YSLEER.

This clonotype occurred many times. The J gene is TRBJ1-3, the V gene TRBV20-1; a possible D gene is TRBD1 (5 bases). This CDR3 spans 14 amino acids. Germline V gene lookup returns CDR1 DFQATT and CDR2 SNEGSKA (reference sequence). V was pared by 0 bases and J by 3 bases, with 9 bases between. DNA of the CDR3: TGCAGTGCTAGAGATGCGGGGCTTGGAAACACCATATATTTT. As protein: CSARDAGLGNTIYF.

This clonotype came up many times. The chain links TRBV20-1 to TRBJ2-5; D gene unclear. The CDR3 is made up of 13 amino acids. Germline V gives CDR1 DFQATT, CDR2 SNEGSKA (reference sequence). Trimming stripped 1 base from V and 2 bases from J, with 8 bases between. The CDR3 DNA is TGCAGTGCTAGAGGAGCCCTACAAGAGACCCAGTACTTC. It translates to CSARGALQETQYF.

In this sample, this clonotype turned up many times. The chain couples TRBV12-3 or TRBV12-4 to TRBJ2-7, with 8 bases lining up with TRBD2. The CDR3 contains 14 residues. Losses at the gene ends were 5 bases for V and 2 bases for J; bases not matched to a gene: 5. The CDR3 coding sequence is TGTGCCAGCAGTGAAGCGGGGGAGACCTACGAGCAGTACTTC. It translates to CASSEAGETYEQYF.

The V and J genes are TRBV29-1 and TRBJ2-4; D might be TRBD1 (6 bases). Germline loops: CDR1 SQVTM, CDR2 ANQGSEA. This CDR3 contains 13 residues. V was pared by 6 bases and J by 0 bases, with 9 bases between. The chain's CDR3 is CSVGRGAKNIQYF. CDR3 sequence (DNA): TGCAGCGTGGGCAGGGGAGCCAAAAACATTCAGTACTTC.

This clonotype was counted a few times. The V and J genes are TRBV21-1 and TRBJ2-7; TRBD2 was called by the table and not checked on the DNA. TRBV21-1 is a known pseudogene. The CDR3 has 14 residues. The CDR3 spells CASRRTSENYEQYF. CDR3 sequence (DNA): TGTGCCAGCAGAAGGACTAGCGAAAACTACGAGCAGTACTTC.

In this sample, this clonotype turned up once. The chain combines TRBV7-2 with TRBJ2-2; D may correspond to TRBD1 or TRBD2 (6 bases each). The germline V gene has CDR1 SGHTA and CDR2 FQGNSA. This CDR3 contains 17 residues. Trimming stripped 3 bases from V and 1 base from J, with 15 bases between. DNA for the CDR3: TGTGCCAGCAGCTTTTTGGGCCGGGGGCGGAACACCGGGGAGCTGTTTTTT. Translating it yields CASSFLGRGRNTGELFF.

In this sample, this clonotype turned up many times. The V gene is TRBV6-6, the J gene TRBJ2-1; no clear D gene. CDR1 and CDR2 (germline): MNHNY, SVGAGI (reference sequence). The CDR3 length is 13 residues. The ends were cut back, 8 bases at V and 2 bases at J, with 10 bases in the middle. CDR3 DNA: TGTGCCAGCGGTGATGACGCCTACAATGAGCAGTTCTTC. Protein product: CASGDDAYNEQFF.

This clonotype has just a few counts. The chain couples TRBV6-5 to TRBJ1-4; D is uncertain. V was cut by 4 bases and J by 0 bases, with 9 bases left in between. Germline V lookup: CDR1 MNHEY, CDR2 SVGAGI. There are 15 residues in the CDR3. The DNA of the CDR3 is TGTGCCAGCAGTTCCCCCTCCTCAACTAATGAAAAACTGTTTTTT. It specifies CASSSPSSTNEKLFF.

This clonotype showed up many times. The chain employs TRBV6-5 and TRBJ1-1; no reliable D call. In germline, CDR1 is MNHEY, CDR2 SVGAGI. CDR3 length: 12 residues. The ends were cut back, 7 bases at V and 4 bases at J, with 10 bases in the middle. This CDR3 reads CASKNPGTEAFF. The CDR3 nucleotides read TGTGCCAGCAAGAACCCGGGCACTGAAGCTTTCTTT.

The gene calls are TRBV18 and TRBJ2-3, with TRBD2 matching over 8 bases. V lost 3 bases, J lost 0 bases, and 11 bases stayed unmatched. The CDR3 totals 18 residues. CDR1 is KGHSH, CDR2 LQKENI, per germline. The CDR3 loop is CASSPWGRRGESTDTQYF. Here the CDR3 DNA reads TGTGCCAGCTCACCTTGGGGACGGCGGGGGGAGAGCACAGATACGCAGTATTTT.

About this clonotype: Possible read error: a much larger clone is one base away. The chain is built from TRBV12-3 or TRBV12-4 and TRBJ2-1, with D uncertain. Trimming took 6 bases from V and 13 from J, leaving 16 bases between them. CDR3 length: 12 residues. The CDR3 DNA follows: TGTGCCAGCAGCCCCGGTACAGAGACCCAGTTCTTC. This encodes CASSPGTETQFF.